This T cell receptor (beta chain) stems from a study of long-term antiretroviral therapy in people with HIV. Germline-derived CDR1 and CDR2 are SNHLY and FYNNEI. This CDR3 comprises 14 residues. Trimming removed 4 bases from V and 7 bases from J, with 14 bases in between. The assay, immunoSEQ v3.0, was run at survey level. Profiled with immunoSEQ multiplex PCR; TCRdb holds only in-frame clones, not every one. The top ten hold roughly 4.9% of the sample, which has about 42,000 clones, around 86% seen once. The sample in question was unsorted PBMCs, obtained 0.1 years before starting antiretroviral therapy. The V and J genes are TRBV2 and TRBJ2-1; D may be TRBD1 (6 bases). The origin of this receptor is a woman aged 50 to 60 with HIV. As DNA, the CDR3 is TGTGCCAGCAGTGGGGCAGGGGCTGGAAATGAGCAGTTCTTC. The encoded protein is CASSGAGAGNEQFF. Combining the CDR3 with reference TRBV2 and TRBJ2-1 gives the whole variable domain EPEVTQTPSHQVTQMGQEVILRCVPISNHLYFYWYRQILGQKVEFLVSFYNNEISEKSEIFDDQFSVERPDGSNFTLKIRSTKLEDSAMYFCASSGAGAGNEQFFGPGTRLTVL.